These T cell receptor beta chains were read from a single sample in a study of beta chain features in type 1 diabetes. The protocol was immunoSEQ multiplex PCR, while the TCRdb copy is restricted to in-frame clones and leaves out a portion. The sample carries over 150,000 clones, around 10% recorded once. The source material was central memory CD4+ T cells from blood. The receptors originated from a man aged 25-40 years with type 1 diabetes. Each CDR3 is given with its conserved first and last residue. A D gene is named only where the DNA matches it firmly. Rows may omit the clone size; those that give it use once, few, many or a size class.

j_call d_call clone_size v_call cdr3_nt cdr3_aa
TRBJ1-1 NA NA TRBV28 TGTGCCAGCAGGATGATACAGGGACCCACTGAAGCTTTCTTT CASRMIQGPTEAFF
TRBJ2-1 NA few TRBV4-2 TGTGCCAGCAGCCTAGGGGGCTCCTACAATGAGCAGTTCTTC CASSLGGSYNEQFF
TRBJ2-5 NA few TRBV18 TGTGCCAGCTCACGTGAGGCCCTAGAGACCCAGTACTTC CASSREALETQYF
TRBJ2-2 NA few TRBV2 TGTGCCAGCCTAACAGGGTCCCAAGCCGGGGAGCTGTTTTTT CASLTGSQAGELFF
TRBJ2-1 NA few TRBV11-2 TGTGCCAGCAGCGCTCAACAGGGAAACAATGAGCAGTTCTTC CASSAQQGNNEQFF
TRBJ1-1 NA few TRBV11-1 TGTGCCAGCAGCTTAGTGAGGAACACTGAAGCTTTCTTT CASSLVRNTEAFF
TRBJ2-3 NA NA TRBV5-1 TGCGCCAGCAGCACAGGAGTGGGCGACACAGATACGCAGTATTTT CASSTGVGDTDTQYF
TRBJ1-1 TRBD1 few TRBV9 TGTGCCAGCAGCGGACAGGGTGAAACTTTCTTT CASSGQGETFF
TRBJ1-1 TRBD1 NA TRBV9 TGTGCCAGCAGCGTAGATCAGGGGGCGTTTACTGAAGCTTTCTTT CASSVDQGAFTEAFF
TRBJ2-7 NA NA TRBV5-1 TGCGCCAGCAGATCTGGTCAGGGTAACCACGAGCAGTACTTC CASRSGQGNHEQYF
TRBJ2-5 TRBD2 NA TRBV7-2 TGTGCCAGCAGCACCTGGGGGGGAAGGGGGACCCAGTACTTC CASSTWGGRGTQYF
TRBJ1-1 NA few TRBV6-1 TGTGCCAGCAGTGATGGAGGATACACTGAAGCTTTCTTT CASSDGGYTEAFF
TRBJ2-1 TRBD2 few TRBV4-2 TGTGCCAGCAGCCAGTTTAGCGGGGGCAGGTCCTACAATGAGCAGTTCTTC CASSQFSGGRSYNEQFF
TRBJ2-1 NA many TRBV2 TGTGCCAGCAGTAACGAGAATGAGCAGTTCTTC CASSNENEQFF
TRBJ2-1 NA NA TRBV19 TGTGCCAGTAACGAGCGTCTCTACAATGAGCAGTTCTTC CASNERLYNEQFF
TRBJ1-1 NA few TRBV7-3 TGTGCCAGCAGCTTAGGGGGCGAGAACACTGAAGCTTTCTTT CASSLGGENTEAFF
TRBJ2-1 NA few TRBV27 TGTGCCAGCAGTACCCGCGGGGGCCCCTACAATGAGCAGTTCTTC CASSTRGGPYNEQFF
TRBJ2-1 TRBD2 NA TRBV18 TGTGCCAGCTCACCAGTGCGGGAGGCCCCCTATGAGCAGTTCTTC CASSPVREAPYEQFF
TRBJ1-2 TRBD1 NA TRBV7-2 TGTGCCAGCAGCTTAGTACAGGGGGCGGGGTATGGCTACACCTTC CASSLVQGAGYGYTF
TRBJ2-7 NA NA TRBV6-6 TGTGCCAGCAAAAGGGGTACGGTAGGCGAGCAGTACTTC CASKRGTVGEQYF
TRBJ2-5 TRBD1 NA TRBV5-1 TGCGCCAGCAGCACCGGACAGGGGGAAGAGACCCAGTACTTC CASSTGQGEETQYF
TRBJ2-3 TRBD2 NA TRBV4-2 TGTGCCAGCAGCCAAGATCAAGTCCTAGCGGGTGGCACAGATACGCAGTATTTT CASSQDQVLAGGTDTQYF
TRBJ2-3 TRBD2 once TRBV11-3 TGTGCCAGCAGCCCCGGACTAGCGGGGAGCACAGATACGCAGTATTTT CASSPGLAGSTDTQYF
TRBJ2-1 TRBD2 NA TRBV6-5 TGTGCCAGCAGAGCAGGACTAGCGGGAGGGCAGTTCTTC CASRAGLAGGQFF
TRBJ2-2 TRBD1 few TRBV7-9 TGTGCCAGCAGCTTCGGACAGGCTACCCTCACCGGGGAGCTGTTTTTT CASSFGQATLTGELFF
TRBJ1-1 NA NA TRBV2 TGTGCCAGCAGTGACAGTCCCGGGCAGGGGCAAGGCACTGAAGCTTTCTTT CASSDSPGQGQGTEAFF
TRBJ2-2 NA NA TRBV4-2 TGTGCCAGCAGCCAAGGAGGCGGGAACACCGGGGAGCTGTTTTTT CASSQGGGNTGELFF
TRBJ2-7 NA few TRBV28 TGTGCCAGCAGTTTTCCTATGGCGGGAGAGCAGTACTTC CASSFPMAGEQYF
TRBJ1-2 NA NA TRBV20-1 TGCAGTGCTAGACAGGGCTATGGCTACACCTTC CSARQGYGYTF
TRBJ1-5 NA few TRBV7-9 TGTGCCAGCAGCCCCTCTAGCGGACAGCCCCAGCATTTT CASSPSSGQPQHF
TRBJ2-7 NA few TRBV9 TGTGCCAGCAGCCCCCGACCCGCGGGGACCTCCTACGAGCAGTACTTC CASSPRPAGTSYEQYF
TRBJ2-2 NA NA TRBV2 TGTGCCAGCAGTGAAATTAGACTCACGAACACCGGGGAGCTGTTTTTT CASSEIRLTNTGELFF
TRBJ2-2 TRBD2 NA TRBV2 TGTGCCAGCAGTCGGGAGGGAGCTGGGGAGCTGTTTTTT CASSREGAGELFF
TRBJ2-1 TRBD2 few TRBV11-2 TGTGCCAGCAGCCCAGGACTAGCGGCCAATGAGCAGTTCTTC CASSPGLAANEQFF
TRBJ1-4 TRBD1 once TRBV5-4 TGTGCCAGCAGGGGACAGCCAAATGAAAAACTGTTTTTT CASRGQPNEKLFF
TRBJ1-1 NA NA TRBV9 TGTGCCAGCAGCGTAGATCAGGGGTTGGACACTGAAGCTTTCTTT CASSVDQGLDTEAFF
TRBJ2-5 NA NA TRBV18 TGTGCCAGCTCACCACCGGAGTATCGCGGGGAGACCCAGTACTTC CASSPPEYRGETQYF
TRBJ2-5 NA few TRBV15 TGTGCCACCAGCAGAGATCGGGTGACCCAGTACTTC CATSRDRVTQYF
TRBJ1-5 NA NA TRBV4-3 TGCGCCAGCAGCGTGGACACATCAAATCAGCCCCAGCATTTT CASSVDTSNQPQHF
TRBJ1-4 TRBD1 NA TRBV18 TGTGCCAGCTCACCCCGGGACAGGGGGAACGAAAAACTGTTTTTT CASSPRDRGNEKLFF
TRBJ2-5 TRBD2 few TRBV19 TGTGCCAGTAGTACATCTGAAGGGCGGGAGGGCCGCCAGTACTTC CASSTSEGREGRQYF
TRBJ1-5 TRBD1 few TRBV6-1 TGTGCCAGCAATGACAGGGGGTTTGATCAGCCCCAGCATTTT CASNDRGFDQPQHF
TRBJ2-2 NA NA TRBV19 TGTGCCAGTACCAGTGGACAGCTGAACACCGGGGAGCTGTTTTTT CASTSGQLNTGELFF
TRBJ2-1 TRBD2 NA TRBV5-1 TGCGCCAGCAGCCTTACCGGGACTAGGAGCTCCTACAATGAGCAGTTCTTC CASSLTGTRSSYNEQFF
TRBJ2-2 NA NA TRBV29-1 TGCAGCGTTGTAAAGGGGTCAACGAACACCGGGGAGCTGTTTTTT CSVVKGSTNTGELFF
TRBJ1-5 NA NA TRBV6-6 TGTGCCAGCAGTTTGGCAGGGCTTCAGCCCCAGCATTTT CASSLAGLQPQHF
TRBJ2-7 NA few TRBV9 TGTGCCAGCAGCGTGGGGAGTCGGGTAGACGAGCAGTACTTC CASSVGSRVDEQYF
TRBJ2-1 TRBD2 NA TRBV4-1 TGCGCCAGCAGCCCTAGCGGAACCCCCAATGAGCAGTTCTTC CASSPSGTPNEQFF